Listed below are T cell receptor beta chains from one sample, sequenced in a study of memory CD4+ T cells and cytomegalovirus serostatus. The repertoire was sequenced with immunoSEQ multiplex PCR; TCRdb's copy has only in-frame clones and lacks some. The table includes 60,000 to 70,000 clones, about 78% detected once. Material for sequencing was memory CD4+ T cells from blood. The source of these receptors is an adult in good health and CMV-seronegative. Some clones in this sample may be carry-over from other donors' samples. CDR3s include the opening cysteine and the closing phenylalanine or tryptophan. Fields, in order: V gene, clone size, D gene, J gene, CDR3 DNA, CDR3 protein. A D gene is named only where the DNA matches it firmly. Expanded clones get a size class; other rows say once, few or many, or leave the size out.

v_call: TRBV5-1
clone_size: NA
d_call: NA
j_call: TRBJ2-1
cdr3_nt: TGCGCCAGCAGCTCCGGGAACCCTTACAATGAGCAGTTCTTC
cdr3_aa: CASSSGNPYNEQFF

v_call: TRBV28
clone_size: NA
d_call: TRBD1
j_call: TRBJ1-2
cdr3_nt: TGTGCCAGCACCCAGGGGGCGCGGGGCTATGGCTACACCTTC
cdr3_aa: CASTQGARGYGYTF

v_call: TRBV6-1
clone_size: NA
d_call: NA
j_call: TRBJ1-3
cdr3_nt: TGTGCCTGCACTTCAGGGTCTCCTGGAAACACCATATATTTT
cdr3_aa: CACTSGSPGNTIYF

v_call: TRBV28
clone_size: NA
d_call: NA
j_call: TRBJ1-2
cdr3_nt: TGTGCCAGCAGTTGGCAACAGTACTATGGCTACACCTTC
cdr3_aa: CASSWQQYYGYTF

v_call: TRBV4-1
clone_size: NA
d_call: TRBD1
j_call: TRBJ2-2
cdr3_nt: TGCGCCAGCAGCCAATGGGGACAGGGGGCCGGGGAGCTGTTTTTT
cdr3_aa: CASSQWGQGAGELFF

v_call: TRBV7-2
clone_size: NA
d_call: TRBD2
j_call: TRBJ2-7
cdr3_nt: TGTACCAGCAGCCCTAGCGGGGGTGTCCACGAGCAGTACTTC
cdr3_aa: CTSSPSGGVHEQYF

v_call: TRBV7-9
clone_size: once
d_call: TRBD1
j_call: TRBJ1-5
cdr3_nt: TGTGCCAGCAGCCGGGGGGAGAGGGGGCTAAGGGGCAATCAGCCCCAGCATTTT
cdr3_aa: CASSRGERGLRGNQPQHF

v_call: TRBV19
clone_size: NA
d_call: NA
j_call: TRBJ1-5
cdr3_nt: TGTGCCAGTAGTATAGATGCACAGGGTTTTCAGCCCCAGCATTTT
cdr3_aa: CASSIDAQGFQPQHF

v_call: TRBV6-6
clone_size: few
d_call: NA
j_call: TRBJ2-3
cdr3_nt: TGTGCCAGCAGTTACTCTTTCGTAGGGGATACGCAGTATTTT
cdr3_aa: CASSYSFVGDTQYF

v_call: TRBV5-8
clone_size: NA
d_call: TRBD1
j_call: TRBJ1-4
cdr3_nt: TGTGCCAGCAGCCGCGGACAGGGCCATGAAAAACTGTTTTTT
cdr3_aa: CASSRGQGHEKLFF

v_call: TRBV9
clone_size: NA
d_call: NA
j_call: TRBJ2-5
cdr3_nt: TGTGCCAGCAGCGTAGAGGGCCGGTTCGGTGAGACCCAGTACTTC
cdr3_aa: CASSVEGRFGETQYF

v_call: TRBV2
clone_size: NA
d_call: TRBD1
j_call: TRBJ2-7
cdr3_nt: TGTGCCAGCAGTGTAAAACAGGCCGGGACAGGGGGCTACGAGCAGTACTTC
cdr3_aa: CASSVKQAGTGGYEQYF

v_call: TRBV28
clone_size: once
d_call: NA
j_call: TRBJ1-2
cdr3_nt: TGTGCCAGCAGTTTACAGGGCTATGGCTACACCTTC
cdr3_aa: CASSLQGYGYTF

v_call: TRBV5-1
clone_size: NA
d_call: NA
j_call: TRBJ1-1
cdr3_nt: TGCGCCAGCAGAAACCTTTTCAGGGGAGACACTGAAGCTTTCTTT
cdr3_aa: CASRNLFRGDTEAFF

v_call: TRBV28
clone_size: NA
d_call: TRBD1
j_call: TRBJ2-3
cdr3_nt: TGTGCCAGCAGTCCGCCCGGGACAGGGGGGAAAGATACGCAGTATTTT
cdr3_aa: CASSPPGTGGKDTQYF

v_call: TRBV18
clone_size: NA
d_call: NA
j_call: TRBJ2-5
cdr3_nt: TGTGCCAGCTCACCTAAGTTAAGGGGAACAGAGACCCAGTACTTC
cdr3_aa: CASSPKLRGTETQYF

v_call: TRBV2
clone_size: NA
d_call: TRBD1
j_call: TRBJ2-2
cdr3_nt: TGTGCCAGCCAGGGGGTCATTCCGAACACCGGGGAGCTGTTTTTT
cdr3_aa: CASQGVIPNTGELFF

v_call: TRBV4-1
clone_size: NA
d_call: NA
j_call: TRBJ1-4
cdr3_nt: TGCGCCAGCAGCCAAGGCTGGCAGACAAGCCCTGAAAAACTGTTTTTT
cdr3_aa: CASSQGWQTSPEKLFF

v_call: TRBV12-5
clone_size: NA
d_call: NA
j_call: TRBJ1-1
cdr3_nt: TGTGCTACCACCCTTGTTGTGGGACCGATCACTGAAGCTTTCTTT
cdr3_aa: CATTLVVGPITEAFF

v_call: TRBV2
clone_size: NA
d_call: NA
j_call: TRBJ2-7
cdr3_nt: TGTGCCAGCAGTGAAGACAGGGTCGGGTACTTC
cdr3_aa: CASSEDRVGYF

v_call: TRBV5-1
clone_size: few
d_call: TRBD1
j_call: TRBJ1-2
cdr3_nt: TGCGCCAGCAGCCCGGACAGGGGGTTTACCAAACTACGAAAATACTATGGCTACACCTTC
cdr3_aa: CASSPDRGFTKLRKYYGYTF

v_call: TRBV7-8
clone_size: NA
d_call: NA
j_call: TRBJ2-7
cdr3_nt: TGTGCCAGCAGCTTAGCGCTAAGTGGCGGCGAGCAGTACTTC
cdr3_aa: CASSLALSGGEQYF

v_call: TRBV10-2
clone_size: NA
d_call: NA
j_call: TRBJ2-5
cdr3_nt: TGCGCCAGCAGTGGACAGTCCCAAGAGACCCAGTACTTC
cdr3_aa: CASSGQSQETQYF

v_call: TRBV19
clone_size: few
d_call: NA
j_call: TRBJ1-6
cdr3_nt: TGTGCCACCGCGACAGCACGGATCAATTCACCCCTCCACTTT
cdr3_aa: CATATARINSPLHF

v_call: TRBV7-8
clone_size: NA
d_call: NA
j_call: TRBJ2-3
cdr3_nt: TGTGCCAGCAGCTTAGGGGCGGCAGATACGCAGTATTTT
cdr3_aa: CASSLGAADTQYF

v_call: TRBV7-2
clone_size: NA
d_call: NA
j_call: TRBJ2-7
cdr3_nt: TGTGCCAGCAGCTTAGGGCACTCCTACGAGCAGTACTTC
cdr3_aa: CASSLGHSYEQYF

v_call: TRBV2
clone_size: NA
d_call: NA
j_call: TRBJ1-5
cdr3_nt: TGTGCCAGCAGTGAAAGTGGGGCAGTTTTCAATCAGCCCCAGCATTTT
cdr3_aa: CASSESGAVFNQPQHF

v_call: TRBV2
clone_size: NA
d_call: NA
j_call: TRBJ2-7
cdr3_nt: TGTGCCAGCAGTGTACAGGACTACGAGCAGTACTTC
cdr3_aa: CASSVQDYEQYF

v_call: TRBV4-1
clone_size: NA
d_call: TRBD2
j_call: TRBJ2-5
cdr3_nt: TGCGCCAGCAGCCAAGGAGCGGGAGGGCCTGGGGGGAAAGAGACCCAGTACTTC
cdr3_aa: CASSQGAGGPGGKETQYF

v_call: TRBV4-3
clone_size: NA
d_call: NA
j_call: TRBJ1-3
cdr3_nt: TGCGCCAGCAGCCCACAGGGAATCCTACTCGGAAACACCATATATTTT
cdr3_aa: CASSPQGILLGNTIYF

v_call: TRBV11-3
clone_size: NA
d_call: TRBD2
j_call: TRBJ2-7
cdr3_nt: TGTGCCAGCAGCTTAGAGGCGGGGGACTCCTACGAGCAGTACTTC
cdr3_aa: CASSLEAGDSYEQYF

v_call: TRBV6-6
clone_size: NA
d_call: NA
j_call: TRBJ1-4
cdr3_nt: TGTGCCAGCAGTACCCCCCTTGGGAATGAAAAACTGTTTTTT
cdr3_aa: CASSTPLGNEKLFF

v_call: TRBV7-2
clone_size: NA
d_call: NA
j_call: TRBJ1-1
cdr3_nt: TGTGCCAGCAGCTTAGTAGCAGCATATACTGAAGCTTTCTTT
cdr3_aa: CASSLVAAYTEAFF